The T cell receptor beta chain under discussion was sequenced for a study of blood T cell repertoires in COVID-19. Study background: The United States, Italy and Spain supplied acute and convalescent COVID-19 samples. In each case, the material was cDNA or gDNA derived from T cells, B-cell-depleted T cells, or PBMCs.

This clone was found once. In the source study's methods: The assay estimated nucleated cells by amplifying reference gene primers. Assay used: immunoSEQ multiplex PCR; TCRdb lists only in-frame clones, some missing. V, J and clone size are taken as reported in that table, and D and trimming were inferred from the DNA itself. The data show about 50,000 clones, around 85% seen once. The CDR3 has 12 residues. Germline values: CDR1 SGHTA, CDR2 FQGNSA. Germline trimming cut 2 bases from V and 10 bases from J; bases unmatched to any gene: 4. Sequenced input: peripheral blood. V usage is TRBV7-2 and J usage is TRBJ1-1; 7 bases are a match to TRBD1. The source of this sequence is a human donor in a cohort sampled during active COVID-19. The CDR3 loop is CASSLLQGTAFF. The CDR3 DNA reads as TGTGCCAGCAGCTTACTACAGGGGACAGCTTTCTTT.